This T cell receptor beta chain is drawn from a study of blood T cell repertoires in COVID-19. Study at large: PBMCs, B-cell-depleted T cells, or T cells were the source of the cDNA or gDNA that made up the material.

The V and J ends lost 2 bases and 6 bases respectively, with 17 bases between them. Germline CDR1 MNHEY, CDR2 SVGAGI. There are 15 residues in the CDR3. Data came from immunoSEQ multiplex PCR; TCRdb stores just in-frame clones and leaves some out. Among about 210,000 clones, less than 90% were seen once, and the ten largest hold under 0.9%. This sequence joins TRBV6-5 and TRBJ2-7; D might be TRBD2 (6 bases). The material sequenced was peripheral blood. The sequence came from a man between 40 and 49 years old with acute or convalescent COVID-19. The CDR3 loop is CASSYGGTRRFEQYF. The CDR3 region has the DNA TGTGCCAGCAGTTACGGGGGGACCCGGCGGTTCGAGCAGTACTTC.